The clone carrying this T cell receptor beta chain was detected only a few times. Antigen specificity is unknown. These data come from a study of T-cell memory formation after mild COVID-19. Study as a whole: Clusters were largely donor specific.

From 5'RACE with constant-segment primers came TCR alpha and TCR beta cDNA libraries that carried sample barcodes and UMIs. In TCRdb, the 5' RACE reads were re-called with MiXCR into one record per CDR3 protein. This table holds roughly 170,000 distinct CDR3 sequences, about 18% found once. Notes on the study in general: CD4/CD8 balance characterized clones contracting day 15 to 85, and CD4+ skew characterized later expanders. Prior to infection, memory already included some responding clones, suggesting cross-reactive memory joined.

V shed 0 bases and J shed 8 bases, with 18 bases lying between them. CDR1 SGHRS and CDR2 YFSETQ come from the germline V gene. The CDR3 loop spans 16 amino acids. The V call is TRBV5-1, the J call TRBJ2-4, with D tentatively TRBD1 (7 bases). The TCR comes from a man aged 18-30 years who had mild COVID-19 (a few samples of this study predate the infection). Cell type and time point are not known. Sequenced sample: PBMCs or a T cell subset sorted from them (not recorded which). The CDR3 loop reads CASSLGQGGNADIQYF. CDR3 nucleotides: TGCGCCAGCAGCTTGGGACAGGGAGGCAACGCGGACATTCAGTACTTC.